The T cell receptor beta chain described here comes from a study of T cells in Graves' hyperthyroidism and ophthalmopathy. Notes on the study in general: Most expanded thyroid clonotypes above 0.001 also appeared in blood.

The PBMCs studied were ones that came from roughly 11 ml fresh peripheral blood. About this clonotype: Its cognate antigen is unknown.

What was amplified from RNA transcripts were TCR beta CDR3 regions. The HTBI primer set was used in a first-round RT-PCR of the TCR CDR3. TCRdb ran MiXCR on the multiplex PCR reads and lists one entry per CDR3 protein. Among approximately 690,000 distinct CDR3 sequences listed, around 21% were seen once. There are 14 residues in the CDR3. Germline lookup yields CDR1 DFQATT and CDR2 SNEGSKA (reference sequence). Trimming stripped 1 base from V and 8 bases from J, with 15 bases between. The J gene is TRBJ2-1, the V gene TRBV20-1; TRBD1 might be the D (6 bases). The sequence came from a man in his thirties or forties with Graves' ophthalmopathy. The sample consisted of blood. The CDR3 region is CSARAPRRGYEQFF. The CDR3, as DNA: TGCAGTGCTAGAGCTCCCCGCAGGGGCTATGAGCAGTTCTTC.